These T cell receptor beta chains were read from a single sample in a study of T cell responses to AZD1222 COVID-19 vaccine. This table comes from immunoSEQ multiplex PCR, and its TCRdb copy is limited to in-frame clones, with some not included. The sample has about 150,000 clones; about 88% are singletons. The sample was peripheral blood, taken on day 0 of AZD1222 vaccination. The receptors derive from an adult in good health. Each CDR3 is given with its conserved first and last residue. A D gene is named only where the DNA matches it firmly. Where a row states a size, it is once, few, many or the class of an expanded clone; other rows omit it.

NA	NA	TRBV7-6	TRBJ1-3	CASSPTGDSGNTIYF	TGTGCCAGCAGCCCGACAGGAGACTCTGGAAACACCATATATTTT
NA	NA	TRBV3-1/TRBV3-2	TRBJ1-6	CASSQNPGSDSPLHF	TGTGCCAGCAGCCAAAATCCTGGCAGCGATTCACCCCTCCACTTT
NA	NA	TRBV28	TRBJ2-6	CASSTGGAGANVLTF	TGTGCCAGCAGCACAGGGGGGGCTGGGGCCAACGTCCTGACTTTC
TRBD2	NA	TRBV4-3	TRBJ2-3	CASALLAGGADTQYF	TGCGCCAGCGCTCTACTAGCGGGGGGGGCAGATACGCAGTATTTT
NA	NA	TRBV19	TRBJ2-4	CASSTGTGGRVKYF	TGTGCCAGTAGTACCGGGACTGGAGGAAGAGTAAAGTACTTC
NA	NA	TRBV7-2	TRBJ2-5	CASSLGMGETQYF	TGTGCCAGCAGCTTAGGGATGGGGGAGACCCAGTACTTC
NA	NA	TRBV25-1	TRBJ1-2	CASSEEADPNYGYTF	TGTGCCAGCAGTGAAGAAGCCGACCCTAACTATGGCTACACCTTC
TRBD1	NA	TRBV6-5	TRBJ1-1	CASNLGQGNTEAFF	TGTGCCAGCAATCTGGGACAGGGGAACACTGAAGCTTTCTTT
TRBD2	NA	TRBV6-1	TRBJ2-3	CASSEPGLAGDTQYF	TGTGCCAGCAGTGAACCGGGACTAGCGGGTGATACGCAGTATTTT
NA	NA	TRBV5-1	TRBJ2-7	CASSLGRVSSVEQYF	TGCGCCAGCAGCTTGGGGCGGGTCAGTTCGGTCGAGCAGTACTTC
NA	NA	TRBV6-2/TRBV6-3	TRBJ1-1	CASSYRRVTEAFF	TGTGCCAGCAGTTACAGGAGGGTCACTGAAGCTTTCTTT
NA	once	TRBV11-1	TRBJ2-7	CASSLESSYEQYF	TGTGCCAGCAGCTTAGAGAGCAGCTACGAGCAGTACTTC
NA	few	TRBV5-1	TRBJ1-3	CASSPGSSGNTIYF	TGCGCCAGCAGCCCCGGGAGCTCTGGAAACACCATATATTTT
NA	NA	TRBV2	TRBJ2-1	CASKDEGLFYNEQFF	TGTGCCAGCAAGGATGAGGGCCTTTTCTACAATGAGCAGTTCTTC
TRBD1	NA	TRBV12-3/TRBV12-4	TRBJ2-2	CASTGGAPGELFF	TGTGCCAGCACAGGGGGCGCCCCCGGGGAGCTGTTTTTT
NA	NA	TRBV21-1	TRBJ2-7	CASSKPRGNEQYF	TGTGCCAGCAGCAAACCCCGAGGGAACGAGCAGTACTTC
NA	NA	TRBV4-3	TRBJ1-1	CASSQVADTEAFF	TGCGCCAGCAGCCAAGTTGCTGACACTGAAGCTTTCTTT
NA	few	TRBV5-6	TRBJ1-2	CASSSITGYGYTF	TGTGCCAGCAGCTCGATCACAGGGTATGGCTACACCTTC
NA	once	TRBV24-1	TRBJ1-5	CATSEGPLLLRNQPQHF	TGTGCCACCAGTGAAGGGCCCCTTCTTCTTCGCAATCAGCCCCAGCATTTT
TRBD1	NA	TRBV5-1	TRBJ1-3	CASSSGQGSSGNTIYF	TGCGCCAGCAGCTCGGGACAGGGCAGCTCTGGAAACACCATATATTTT
TRBD1	NA	TRBV13	TRBJ2-7	CASSLGQSPYEQYF	TGTGCCAGCAGCCTGGGACAGAGTCCCTACGAGCAGTACTTC
NA	NA	TRBV18	TRBJ1-6	CASSPEFERPLHF	TGTGCCAGCTCACCAGAGTTTGAGAGACCCCTCCACTTT
TRBD2	NA	TRBV7-2	TRBJ2-3	CASSSIRSGGARDTQYF	TGTGCCAGCAGCTCGATCCGTAGCGGGGGGGCCAGAGATACGCAGTATTTT
NA	NA	TRBV6-6	TRBJ1-5	CASSYAARGGNQPQHF	TGTGCCAGCAGTTACGCCGCTAGGGGGGGCAATCAGCCCCAGCATTTT
TRBD2	NA	TRBV5-1	TRBJ2-1	CASTTSGGTYNEQFF	TGCGCCAGCACTACTAGCGGGGGAACCTACAATGAGCAGTTCTTC
NA	NA	TRBV7-2	TRBJ1-1	CASSLEQGLKAFF	TGTGCCAGCAGCTTAGAACAGGGCCTAAAAGCTTTCTTT
TRBD1	NA	TRBV27	TRBJ1-5	CASSLRNPGQGSSNQPQHF	TGTGCCAGCAGTTTACGAAACCCGGGACAGGGGTCTAGCAATCAGCCCCAGCATTTT
NA	NA	TRBV10-2	TRBJ2-2	CASNRGGTGELFF	TGCGCCAGCAACAGGGGGGGCACCGGGGAGCTGTTTTTT
TRBD1	NA	TRBV6-6	TRBJ1-4	CASSYPGNKQGEKLFF	TGTGCCAGCAGTTACCCTGGGAATAAACAGGGGGAAAAACTGTTTTTT
NA	NA	TRBV7-9	TRBJ1-5	CASSSVGGSHQPQHF	TGTGCCAGCAGCTCAGTCGGGGGGAGTCATCAGCCCCAGCATTTT
TRBD2	NA	TRBV5-5	TRBJ2-1	CASSLAAGGSNEQFF	TGTGCCAGCAGCTTGGCGGCGGGGGGTAGCAATGAGCAGTTCTTC
NA	NA	TRBV7-9	TRBJ1-2	CASSLGQYNYGYTF	TGTGCCAGCAGCTTAGGGCAGTATAACTATGGCTACACCTTC
NA	NA	TRBV7-9	TRBJ2-3	CASSLIGEDTQYF	TGTGCCAGCAGCTTAATAGGGGAAGATACGCAGTATTTT
NA	NA	TRBV6-6	TRBJ1-1	CASSRGGGTEAFF	TGTGCCAGCAGCCGGGGAGGCGGCACTGAAGCTTTCTTT
NA	NA	TRBV7-8	TRBJ1-2	CASSLAGTSAYGYTF	TGTGCCAGCAGCTTAGCCGGGACATCGGCGTATGGCTACACCTTC
NA	NA	TRBV18	TRBJ2-5	CASSPGRETQYF	TGTGCCAGCTCACCAGGAAGGGAGACCCAGTACTTC
NA	NA	TRBV12-2	TRBJ2-7	CASRLHRVHEQYF	TGTGCAAGTCGCTTACACAGGGTCCACGAGCAGTACTTC
TRBD2	NA	TRBV5-5	TRBJ2-1	CASSRTSGPDNEQFF	TGTGCCAGCAGCCGGACTAGCGGGCCTGACAATGAGCAGTTCTTC
TRBD1	NA	TRBV7-2	TRBJ2-7	CASSWTGTGTYEQYF	TGTGCCAGCAGCTGGACCGGGACAGGCACCTACGAGCAGTACTTC
NA	NA	TRBV24-1	TRBJ2-2	CATSARNTGELFF	TGTGCCACCAGTGCCCGAAACACCGGGGAGCTGTTTTTT